These T cell receptor beta chains were read from a single sample in a study of blood T cell repertoires in COVID-19. Data came from immunoSEQ multiplex PCR; TCRdb stores just in-frame clones and leaves some out. Of approximately 100,000 clones listed, around 87% are singletons. What was sequenced was peripheral blood. The receptors were gathered from a woman aged 25-40 years with acute or convalescent COVID-19. The CDR3 runs from the conserved cysteine through the conserved F or W. D genes are given only for firm matches. Some rows have no size entry. The others give once, few or many, or a class for an expanded clone.

J: TRBJ2-7; D: .; size: .; V: TRBV11-3; CDR3: CASSLGGTTYEQYF; DNA: TGTGCCAGCAGCTTGGGGGGTACCACCTACGAGCAGTACTTC
J: TRBJ1-2; D: .; size: .; V: TRBV4-1; CDR3: CASSQGLYGHGYGYTF; DNA: TGCGCCAGCAGCCAAGGCCTGTATGGGCATGGCTATGGCTACACCTTC
J: TRBJ2-7; D: .; size: .; V: TRBV18; CDR3: CASSSRTPRTYEQYF; DNA: TGTGCCAGCTCATCCCGGACACCAAGGACCTACGAGCAGTACTTC
J: TRBJ2-2; D: TRBD2; size: .; V: TRBV2; CDR3: CASRRTSGGVRGELFF; DNA: TGTGCCAGCAGAAGGACTAGCGGGGGCGTCAGGGGGGAGCTGTTTTTT
J: TRBJ1-2; D: .; size: .; V: TRBV29-1; CDR3: CSAQTPGTGNYGYTF; DNA: TGCAGCGCACAAACCCCCGGAACAGGGAACTATGGCTACACCTTC
J: TRBJ2-7; D: .; size: once; V: TRBV10-3; CDR3: CAISSLYEQYF; DNA: TGTGCCATCAGTTCTCTTTACGAGCAGTACTTC
J: TRBJ2-7; D: .; size: .; V: TRBV7-9; CDR3: CASSPDNIYEQYF; DNA: TGTGCCAGCAGTCCGGACAATATCTACGAGCAGTACTTC
J: TRBJ2-3; D: .; size: once; V: TRBV7-9; CDR3: CASRRDSTDTQYF; DNA: TGTGCCAGCAGACGGGACTCCACAGATACGCAGTATTTT
J: TRBJ2-7; D: TRBD1; size: .; V: TRBV14; CDR3: CASSVRDSSYEQYF; DNA: TGTGCCAGCAGCGTCCGGGACAGCTCCTACGAGCAGTACTTC
J: TRBJ2-7; D: TRBD2; size: .; V: TRBV11-1; CDR3: CASSFGGLGAYEQYF; DNA: TGTGCCAGCAGCTTCGGGGGACTAGGGGCCTACGAGCAGTACTTC
J: TRBJ2-2; D: TRBD2; size: .; V: TRBV7-9; CDR3: CASLLAGGTGELFF; DNA: TGTGCCAGCTTATTAGCGGGGGGAACCGGGGAGCTGTTTTTT
J: TRBJ1-2; D: .; size: .; V: TRBV14; CDR3: CASSQKSPQIHGYTF; DNA: TGTGCCAGCAGCCAAAAATCCCCCCAAATCCATGGCTACACCTTC
J: TRBJ1-4; D: .; size: .; V: TRBV3-1/TRBV3-2; CDR3: CASQGSREKLFF; DNA: TGTGCCAGCCAGGGGAGTCGAGAAAAACTGTTTTTT
J: TRBJ2-1; D: .; size: .; V: TRBV5-4; CDR3: CASSHRDSNEQFF; DNA: TGTGCCAGCAGCCACAGGGATAGCAATGAGCAGTTCTTC
J: TRBJ2-1; D: TRBD2; size: .; V: TRBV12-5; CDR3: CASGLARGDPYNEQFF; DNA: TGTGCTAGTGGTTTGGCTCGGGGGGACCCCTACAATGAGCAGTTCTTC
J: TRBJ1-2; D: .; size: .; V: TRBV3-1/TRBV3-2; CDR3: CASSLQGSNYGYTF; DNA: TGTGCCAGCAGCCTCCAGGGCTCTAACTATGGCTACACCTTC
J: TRBJ2-2; D: .; size: .; V: TRBV7-3; CDR3: CASSLSRTNTGELFF; DNA: TGTGCCAGCAGCTTAAGCAGGACAAACACCGGGGAGCTGTTTTTT
J: TRBJ1-1; D: .; size: .; V: TRBV28; CDR3: CASSQPGGWNTEAFF; DNA: TGTGCCAGCAGTCAGCCCGGGGGGTGGAACACTGAAGCTTTCTTT
J: TRBJ1-1; D: .; size: .; V: TRBV30; CDR3: CAWKVQGSTEAFF; DNA: TGTGCCTGGAAGGTCCAGGGATCCACTGAAGCTTTCTTT
J: TRBJ1-1; D: TRBD1; size: .; V: TRBV28; CDR3: CASSFFLTGHSEAFF; DNA: TGTGCCAGCAGTTTTTTCTTGACAGGGCATAGTGAAGCTTTCTTT
J: TRBJ1-1; D: TRBD1; size: .; V: TRBV6-4; CDR3: CASSDSKKNSGGQGWNTEAFF; DNA: TGTGCCAGCAGTGACTCTAAAAAGAATTCTGGGGGACAGGGATGGAACACTGAAGCTTTCTTT
J: TRBJ2-5; D: .; size: .; V: TRBV3-1/TRBV3-2; CDR3: CASSYKTGGYGETQYF; DNA: TGTGCCAGCAGCTACAAAACGGGGGGCTACGGAGAGACCCAGTACTTC
J: TRBJ2-1; D: .; size: .; V: TRBV10-1; CDR3: CASSATQGPPGNEQFF; DNA: TGCGCCAGCAGTGCCACACAGGGCCCGCCCGGCAATGAGCAGTTCTTC
J: TRBJ1-5; D: .; size: few; V: TRBV10-2; CDR3: CASGLGVPSNQPQHF; DNA: TGCGCCAGCGGGTTAGGGGTACCAAGCAATCAGCCCCAGCATTTT
J: TRBJ2-7; D: .; size: once; V: TRBV5-1; CDR3: CASSPNQGYEQYF; DNA: TGCGCCAGCAGCCCCAACCAGGGTTACGAGCAGTACTTC
J: TRBJ2-7; D: TRBD2; size: .; V: TRBV5-1; CDR3: CASSPGTISGAYEQYF; DNA: TGCGCCAGCAGTCCCGGGACTATTTCGGGGGCCTACGAGCAGTACTTC